The next 13 T cell receptor beta chains were all read from a single sample in a study of blood T cells in healthy people across ages. Sample-barcoded 5' priming and a J-beta primer mix drove a second PCR of roughly 7 to 11 cycles. Via MiXCR, TCRdb re-called the 5' RACE reads, giving one row per CDR3 protein. The sample consists of hundreds of thousands of distinct CDR3 sequences, around 24% of them appearing once. The same specimen was also included in a second study, on T cells of mothers and their children.

The specimen sequenced was blood. Every receptor here comes from a boy younger than 18 in good health.

This clonotype appeared a few times. The chain carries TRBV29-1 and TRBJ2-5, with D unresolved. The J call could be wrong; TRBJ2-7 is a better fit for the DNA end. The CDR3 is 12 residues long. The germline gives CDR1 SQVTM, CDR2 ANQGSEA. Here the CDR3 DNA reads TGCAGCGTTGAAGATTATACCTACGAGCAGTACTTC. Translated, it gives CSVEDYTYEQYF.

The V and J genes are TRBV24-1 and TRBJ2-3; D may match TRBD1 or TRBD2 (7 bases each). Germline CDR1 reads KGHDR; CDR2 reads SFDVKD. The CDR3 is 14 amino acids. The V end was cut by 0 bases, the J end by 6 bases, with 9 bases between. The CDR3 is CATSDLQGGDTQYF. The CDR3 nucleotides are TGTGCCACCAGTGATTTGCAGGGGGGGGATACGCAGTATTTT.

This clonotype has ten or more counts. The J gene is TRBJ2-7, the V gene TRBV20-1; TRBD1 agrees at 7 bases. J lost 1 base, V lost 1 base, and 4 bases had no gene match. Germline V gene lookup returns CDR1 DFQATT and CDR2 SNEGSKA (reference sequence). The CDR3 contains 14 residues. CDR3: CSARGTGLSYEQYF. CDR3 bases: TGCAGTGCTAGAGGGACAGGATTATCCTACGAGCAGTACTTC.

There are many counts of this clonotype. V usage is TRBV28 and J usage is TRBJ2-7, with 7 bases that match TRBD1. CDR1 and CDR2 from the germline V gene are MDHEN and SYDVKM. This CDR3 spans 15 amino acids. The trim removed 6 bases at V and 0 bases at J, leaving 8 bases unmatched. CDR3 sequence: CASSQDRTGSYEQYF. DNA of the CDR3: TGTGCCAGCAGCCAGGACAGGACGGGCTCCTACGAGCAGTACTTC. The entire variable domain, with the rest obtained from reference TRBV28 and TRBJ2-7, is as follows: DVKVTQSSRYLVKRTGEKVFLECVQDMDHENMFWYRQDPGLGLRLIYFSYDVKMKEKGDIPEGYSVSREKKERFSLILESASTNQTSMYLCASSQDRTGSYEQYFGPGTRLTVT.

This clonotype was found once. The chain recombines TRBV7-9 with TRBJ1-4; D perhaps matches TRBD1 (6 bases). CDR3 length: 16 residues. Deletions cut 4 bases from V and 7 bases from J, with 19 bases between. Germline V gene data show CDR1 as SEHNR and CDR2 as FQNEAQ (reference sequence). Here the CDR3 reads CASSSSPGQGGEKLFF. CDR3 sequence (DNA): TGTGCCAGCAGCTCAAGCCCGGGACAAGGAGGTGAAAAACTGTTTTTT.

This clonotype was picked up a small number of times. V usage is TRBV5-1 and J usage is TRBJ1-1; TRBD1 agrees at 7 bases. V dropped 4 bases and J dropped 5; count of bases not matched to a gene: 11. Germline V gene sequence: CDR1 SGHRS, CDR2 YFSETQ. This CDR3 comprises 15 residues. The CDR3 is CASSAPRQGKTEAFF. For the CDR3, the DNA is TGCGCCAGCAGCGCGCCTCGACAGGGTAAGACTGAAGCTTTCTTT.

This clonotype was counted only a few times. The chain uses TRBV4-1 and TRBJ2-1, with a tentative D call TRBD2 (5 bases). In germline, CDR1 is MGHRA, CDR2 YSYEKL. V was trimmed by 1 base and J by 0 bases, leaving 10 bases between them. CDR3 size: 16 residues. This CDR3 is CASSQGGRPSYNEQFF. The CDR3 DNA follows: TGCGCCAGCAGCCAAGGAGGGCGTCCCTCCTACAATGAGCAGTTCTTC.

This clonotype was seen only a few times. The chain recombines TRBV20-1 with TRBJ1-6, with a tentative D call TRBD1 (6 bases). The CDR3 loop spans 17 amino acids. The V and J ends lost 3 bases and 0 bases respectively, with 15 bases between them. CDR1 is DFQATT, CDR2 SNEGSKA, per germline (reference sequence). CDR3 residues: CSASRGLGSSYNSPLHF. The CDR3 DNA sequence: TGCAGTGCTAGCAGGGGTTTGGGGAGCTCCTATAATTCACCCCTCCACTTT.

This clonotype was recorded a few times. The J gene is TRBJ2-3, the V gene TRBV7-9; D possibly corresponds to TRBD2 (5 bases). This CDR3 spans 15 amino acids. With 5 bases removed from V and 2 bases from J, the gap between germline ends came to 14 bases. Germline V gene data show CDR1 as SEHNR and CDR2 as FQNEAQ (reference sequence). In nucleotides, the CDR3 is TGTGCCAGCAGCGAAAGCGGTTTCGCCACAGATACGCAGTATTTT. As protein: CASSESGFATDTQYF.

This clonotype turned up a few times. The CDR3 is CASSLAAGMNTEAFF. In nucleotides, the CDR3 is TGTGCCAGCAGCTTGGCGGCAGGGATGAACACTGAAGCTTTCTTT. The chain has TRBV5-5 and TRBJ1-1; possible D gene TRBD1, 5 bases. The CDR3 extends over 15 amino acids. Trimming stripped 0 bases from V and 0 bases from J, with 9 bases between. CDR1 SGHKS and CDR2 YYEKEE come from the germline V gene (reference sequence).

This clonotype showed up just a few times. The chain has TRBV28 and TRBJ2-5; unclear D gene. Germline V gives CDR1 MDHEN, CDR2 SYDVKM. This CDR3 region has 12 residues. Trimming removed 7 bases from V and 6 bases from J, with 12 bases in between. CDR3: CASNGGMKTQYF. Written as DNA, the CDR3 is TGTGCCAGCAACGGCGGAATGAAGACCCAGTACTTC.

The V call is TRBV29-1, the J call TRBJ2-2; D is unclear. CDR3 length equals 13 residues. CDR1 is SQVTM and CDR2 is ANQGSEA in the germline V gene. Trimming pared 0 bases from V and 5 bases from J, leaving 7 bases between. The CDR3 DNA reads TGCAGCGTTGAAGATCCGCAGACCGGGGAGCTGTTTTTT. This translates into CSVEDPQTGELFF.

This clonotype was picked up a small number of times. The chain links TRBV28 to TRBJ2-4; 11 nucleotides match TRBD1. The CDR3 covers 18 residues. The ends lost 4 bases at V and 0 bases at J; junction bases unmatched: 8. The germline CDR1 and CDR2 sequences are MDHEN and SYDVKM. This chain's CDR3 is CASSSGQGGIIAKNIQYF. The DNA for the CDR3 is TGTGCCAGCAGTTCGGGACAGGGGGGGATTATAGCCAAAAACATTCAGTACTTC. The complete variable domain, with remaining parts taken from reference TRBV28 and TRBJ2-4, reads DVKVTQSSRYLVKRTGEKVFLECVQDMDHENMFWYRQDPGLGLRLIYFSYDVKMKEKGDIPEGYSVSREKKERFSLILESASTNQTSMYLCASSSGQGGIIAKNIQYFGAGTRLSVL.